The 7 T cell receptor beta chains listed next were all sequenced from one sample in a study of control samples from healthy donors and cancer patients. The table came from immunoSEQ multiplex PCR; TCRdb's copy has only in-frame clones and leaves some out. The sample contains around 140,000 clones, about 91% of which appear only once. Input material: blood. The receptor set was obtained from a man between 25 and 39 years old in good health.

The chain has TRBV5-6 and TRBJ1-1; no firm D call. Germline CDR1 is SGHDT and CDR2 is YYEEEE. The CDR3 covers 11 residues. Trimming cost V 3 bases and J 6 bases, with 6 bases left between them. The CDR3 region is CASSWAAEAFF. As DNA, the CDR3 is TGTGCCAGCAGCTGGGCGGCTGAAGCTTTCTTT.

The chain has TRBV10-2 and TRBJ1-2; 9 nucleotides agree with TRBD1. Germline lookup yields CDR1 WSHSY and CDR2 SAAADI. The CDR3 is 15 amino acids. V was pared by 2 bases and J by 6 bases, with 7 bases of the junction left unmatched. The CDR3 DNA sequence: TGCGCCAGCAGTGAGGCGTCACGGACAGGGGATGGCTACACCTTC. Translated: CASSEASRTGDGYTF.

The rearrangement uses TRBV2 and TRBJ1-4; D is ambiguous. Germline CDR1 reads SNHLY; CDR2 reads FYNNEI. The V and J ends lost 6 bases and 4 bases respectively, with 12 bases between them. The CDR3 contains 14 residues. The CDR3 DNA follows: TGTGCCAGCAGCCGAGAGGGTTATAATGAAAAACTGTTTTTT. Translated: CASSREGYNEKLFF.

The chain has TRBV19 and TRBJ2-7, with TRBD2 identical over 7 bases. The V and J ends lost 1 base and 0 bases, in that order; junction bases with no gene match: 6. CDR3 size: 16 residues. Germline V gene data show CDR1 as LNHDA and CDR2 as SQIVND (reference sequence). The CDR3 reads CASSIGSGGLSYEQYF. CDR3 DNA sequence: TGTGCCAGTAGTATAGGATCGGGGGGACTCTCCTACGAGCAGTACTTC.

This chain connects TRBV19 to TRBJ1-1, with D unresolved. V was pared by 10 bases and J by 4 bases, with 19 bases between. This CDR3 has 14 residues. Germline V lookup: CDR1 LNHDA, CDR2 SQIVND (reference sequence). The CDR3 DNA follows: TGTGCCACCCGATCACCAGACCGGGGCACTGAAGCTTTCTTT. Translated: CATRSPDRGTEAFF. The full variable domain, completed using reference TRBV19 and TRBJ1-1, is DGGITQSPKYLFRKEGQNVTLSCEQNLNHDAMYWYRQDPGQGLRLIYYSQIVNDFQKGDIAEGYSVSREKKESFPLTVTSAQKNPTAFYLCATRSPDRGTEAFFGQGTRLTVV.

This clone has more than one count but fewer than ten. V usage is TRBV30 and J usage is TRBJ2-7; unclear D gene. The germline V gene has CDR1 GTSNPN and CDR2 SVGIG (reference sequence). V lost 4 bases and J 7 bases, leaving 17 bases between the germline ends. The CDR3 is made up of 13 amino acids. CDR3 nucleotide sequence: TGTGCCTGGAACGAGTTCCGTACGTGGGAGCAGTACTTC. Its protein is CAWNEFRTWEQYF. The full variable domain, rest sourced from reference TRBV30 and TRBJ2-7, is SQTIHQWPATLVQPVGSPLSLECTVEGTSNPNLYWYRQAAGRGLQLLFYSVGIGQISSEVPQNLSASRPQDRQFILSSKKLLLSDSGFYLCAWNEFRTWEQYFGPGTRLTVT.

This clone appeared once. The rearrangement links TRBV29-1 to TRBJ1-3; the D is unclear. V lost 1 base to trimming and J lost 1 base, with 8 bases between them. Germline CDR1 and CDR2: SQVTM and ANQGSEA. The CDR3 is made up of 14 amino acids. In DNA form, the CDR3 reads TGCAGCGTTGAAGTGCGGGAATCTGGAAACACCATATATTTT. It yields the protein CSVEVRESGNTIYF.